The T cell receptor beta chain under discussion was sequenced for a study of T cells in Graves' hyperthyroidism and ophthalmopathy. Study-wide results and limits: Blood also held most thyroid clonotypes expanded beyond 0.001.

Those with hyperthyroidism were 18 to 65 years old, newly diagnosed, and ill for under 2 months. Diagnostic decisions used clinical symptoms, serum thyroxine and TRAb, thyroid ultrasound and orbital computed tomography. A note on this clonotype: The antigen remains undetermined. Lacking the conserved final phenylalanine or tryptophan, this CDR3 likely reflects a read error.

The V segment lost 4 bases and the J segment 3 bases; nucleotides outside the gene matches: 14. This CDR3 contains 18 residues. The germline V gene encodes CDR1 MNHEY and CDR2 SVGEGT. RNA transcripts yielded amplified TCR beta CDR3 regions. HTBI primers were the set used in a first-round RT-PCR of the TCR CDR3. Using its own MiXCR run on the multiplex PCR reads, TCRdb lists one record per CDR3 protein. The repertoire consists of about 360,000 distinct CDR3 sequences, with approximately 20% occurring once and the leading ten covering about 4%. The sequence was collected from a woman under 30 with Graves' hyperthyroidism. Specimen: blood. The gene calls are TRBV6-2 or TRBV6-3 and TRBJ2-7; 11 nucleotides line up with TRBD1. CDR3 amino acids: CASSSGQGEIWYYYEQYS. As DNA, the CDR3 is TGTGCCAGCAGTTCGGGACAGGGGGAAATATGGTATTACTACGAGCAGTACTCC.